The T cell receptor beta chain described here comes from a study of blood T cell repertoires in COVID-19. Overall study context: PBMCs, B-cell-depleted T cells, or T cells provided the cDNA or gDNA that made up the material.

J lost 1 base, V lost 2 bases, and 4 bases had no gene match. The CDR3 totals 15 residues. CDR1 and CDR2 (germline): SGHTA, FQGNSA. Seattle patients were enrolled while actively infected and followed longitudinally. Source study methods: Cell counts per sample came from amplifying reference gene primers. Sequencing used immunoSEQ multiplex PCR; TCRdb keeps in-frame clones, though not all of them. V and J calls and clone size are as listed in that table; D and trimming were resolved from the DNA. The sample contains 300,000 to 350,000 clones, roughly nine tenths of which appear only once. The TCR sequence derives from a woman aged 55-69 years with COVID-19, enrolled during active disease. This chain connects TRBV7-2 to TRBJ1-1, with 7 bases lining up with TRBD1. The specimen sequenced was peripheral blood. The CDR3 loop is CASSLIAGGNTEAFF. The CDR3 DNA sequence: TGTGCCAGCAGCTTAATTGCAGGGGGGAACACTGAAGCTTTCTTT.